This entry lists 12 T cell receptor beta chains sequenced from one sample in a study of cytomegalovirus exposure and HLA in healthy donors. The PCR ran on 60 Vbeta and 13 Jbeta primers. The repertoire was sequenced with immunoSEQ multiplex PCR; TCRdb's copy has only in-frame clones and lacks some. Seen here are more than 95,000 clones, 60% to 70% observed once, and the top ten hold 2.5% to 4%. Sequencing was carried out using PBMCs. These receptors originate from a woman aged 45-65 years in good health and CMV-seronegative.

The V call is TRBV19, the J call TRBJ2-3; D perhaps matches TRBD1 (6 bases). V lost 6 bases and J 0 bases, leaving 10 bases between the germline ends. This CDR3 comprises 14 residues. CDR1 and CDR2 from the germline V gene are LNHDA and SQIVND (reference sequence). CDR3 residues: CASRARGSTDTQYF. The CDR3, as DNA: TGTGCCAGTAGAGCCAGGGGTAGCACAGATACGCAGTATTTT.

The chain is built from TRBV7-9 and TRBJ2-1; 10 bases agree with TRBD2. J lost 0 bases, V lost 5 bases, and 4 bases had no gene match. Germline assignment: CDR1 SEHNR and CDR2 FQNEAQ (reference sequence). The CDR3 has 16 amino acids. CDR3 amino acids: CASSPRLAGSYNEQFF. The CDR3 bases are TGTGCCAGCAGCCCGAGACTAGCGGGCTCCTACAATGAGCAGTTCTTC.

This chain connects TRBV7-2 to TRBJ2-2, with D tentatively TRBD2 (5 bases). CDR3 size: 15 residues. Per the germline V gene, CDR1 is SGHTA and CDR2 is FQGNSA. The V gene lost 4 bases and the J gene lost 6 bases, with 15 bases spanning the gap. The DNA for the CDR3 is TGTGCCAGCAGCTGGGAGACCCTTGGGTCCGGGGAGCTGTTTTTT. Protein sequence: CASSWETLGSGELFF.

This clone was recorded once. V gene TRBV27 combines with J gene TRBJ2-5, with a tentative D call TRBD2 (5 bases). The CDR3 loop spans 13 amino acids. Germline values: CDR1 MNHEY, CDR2 SMNVEV (reference sequence). V lost 3 bases and J lost 5, with 10 bases in between. CDR3 residues: CASSLEGGETQYF. CDR3 sequence (DNA): TGTGCCAGCAGTTTGGAAGGAGGCGAGACCCAGTACTTC.

CDR3 sequence: CASSPPGEVYNEQFF. CDR3 DNA: TGTGCCAGCAGCCCCCCGGGGGAGGTATACAATGAGCAGTTCTTC. This chain links TRBV28 with TRBJ2-1; TRBD2 might be the D (6 bases). This CDR3 has 15 residues. From germline, CDR1 is MDHEN and CDR2 SYDVKM. Deletions cut 6 bases from V and 4 bases from J, with 16 bases between. The full variable domain, completed using reference TRBV28 and TRBJ2-1, is DVKVTQSSRYLVKRTGEKVFLECVQDMDHENMFWYRQDPGLGLRLIYFSYDVKMKEKGDIPEGYSVSREKKERFSLILESASTNQTSMYLCASSPPGEVYNEQFFGPGTRLTVL.

This clone appeared once. The rearrangement uses TRBV18 and TRBJ2-1; D is possibly TRBD1 (6 bases). V was clipped by 3 bases and J by 6 bases, with 12 bases between them. CDR3 length equals 14 residues. Germline CDR1 is KGHSH and CDR2 is LQKENI. CDR3 region: CASSPQVQGNEQFF. The CDR3 coding sequence is TGTGCCAGCTCACCGCAGGTACAGGGCAATGAGCAGTTCTTC.

The J gene is TRBJ1-2, the V gene TRBV7-9, with TRBD1 identical over 7 bases. Germline assignment: CDR1 SEHNR and CDR2 FQNEAQ (reference sequence). V dropped 6 bases and J dropped 4; count of bases not matched to a gene: 8. The CDR3 sequence is 14 residues long. This chain's CDR3 is CASSPTGVPYGYTF. The CDR3 DNA sequence: TGTGCCAGCAGTCCCACAGGGGTGCCCTATGGCTACACCTTC. Full variable domain (outside the CDR3, taken from reference TRBV7-9 and TRBJ1-2): DTGVSQNPRHKITKRGQNVTFRCDPISEHNRLYWYRQTLGQGPEFLTYFQNEAQLEKSRLLSDRFSAERPKGSFSTLEIQRTEQGDSAMYLCASSPTGVPYGYTFGSGTRLTVV.

This clone was picked up a small number of times. V and J are TRBV5-1 and TRBJ1-4; 7 bases match TRBD1. The J segment lost 7 bases and the V segment lost 2 bases, leaving 5 bases of the junction unmatched. This CDR3 is built from 14 residues. Germline values: CDR1 SGHRS, CDR2 YFSETQ. The CDR3 region has the DNA TGCGCCAGCAGCTTAGGGGGCCTTTCTGAAAAACTGTTTTTT. Translation: CASSLGGLSEKLFF.

The rearrangement uses TRBV7-2 and TRBJ1-5; a possible D gene is TRBD1 (6 bases). Trimming removed 6 bases at V and 6 bases at J, with 12 bases between. Germline V CDR1 and CDR2: SGHTA, FQGNSA. There are 13 residues in the CDR3. The CDR3 reads CASRPGVSQPQHF. CDR3 in DNA: TGTGCCAGCAGACCAGGGGTGAGTCAGCCCCAGCATTTT.

This clone was seen once. The chain links TRBV4-1 to TRBJ2-5; TRBD2 matches at 11 bases. Germline CDR1 reads MGHRA; CDR2 reads YSYEKL. V gave up 0 bases and J gave up 5 bases; unmatched junction bases: 8. The CDR3 length is 17 residues. The CDR3: CASSQDILAGARETQYF. Here the CDR3 DNA reads TGCGCCAGCAGCCAAGATATACTAGCGGGAGCCAGGGAGACCCAGTACTTC.

This clone was recorded a few times. The chain recombines TRBV7-9 with TRBJ1-5, with TRBD1 matching 10 bases. V was clipped by 5 bases and J by 7 bases; unmatched bases: 5. Germline values: CDR1 SEHNR, CDR2 FQNEAQ (reference sequence). The CDR3 extends over 14 amino acids. This chain's CDR3 is CASSQGTGAQPQHF. In DNA, the CDR3 is TGTGCCAGCAGCCAGGGGACAGGGGCACAGCCCCAGCATTTT.

This clone was recorded a few times. The rearrangement uses TRBV19 and TRBJ1-2, with TRBD1 identical over 11 bases. V lost 3 bases and J lost 8; bases outside the gene matches: 2. The CDR3 is 13 amino acids. Germline lookup yields CDR1 LNHDA and CDR2 SQIVND (reference sequence). As DNA, the CDR3 is TGTGCCAGTAGTATGGGACAGGGGGACGGCTACACCTTC. Translated, it gives CASSMGQGDGYTF.